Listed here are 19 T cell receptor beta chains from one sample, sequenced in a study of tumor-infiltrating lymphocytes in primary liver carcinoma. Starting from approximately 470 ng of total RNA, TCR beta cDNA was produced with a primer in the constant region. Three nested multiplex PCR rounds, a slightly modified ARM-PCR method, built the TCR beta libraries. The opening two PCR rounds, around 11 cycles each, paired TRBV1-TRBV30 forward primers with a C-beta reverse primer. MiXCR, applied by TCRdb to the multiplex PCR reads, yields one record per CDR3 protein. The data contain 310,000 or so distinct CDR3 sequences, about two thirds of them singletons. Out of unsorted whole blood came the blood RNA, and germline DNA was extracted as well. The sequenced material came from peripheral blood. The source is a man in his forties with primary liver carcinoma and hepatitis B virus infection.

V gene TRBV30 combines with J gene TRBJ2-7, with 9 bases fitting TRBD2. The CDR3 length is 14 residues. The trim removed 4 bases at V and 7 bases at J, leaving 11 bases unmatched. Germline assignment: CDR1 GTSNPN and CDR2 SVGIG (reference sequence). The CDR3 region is CAWTKGLAMREQYF. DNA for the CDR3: TGTGCCTGGACAAAGGGACTAGCAATGAGGGAGCAGTACTTC.

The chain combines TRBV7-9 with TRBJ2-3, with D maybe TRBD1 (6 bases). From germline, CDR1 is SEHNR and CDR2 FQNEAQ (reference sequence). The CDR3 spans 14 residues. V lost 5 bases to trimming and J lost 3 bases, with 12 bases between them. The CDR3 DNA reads TGTGCCAGCAGCCACGGAAGGGGGACAGATACGCAGTATTTT. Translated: CASSHGRGTDTQYF.

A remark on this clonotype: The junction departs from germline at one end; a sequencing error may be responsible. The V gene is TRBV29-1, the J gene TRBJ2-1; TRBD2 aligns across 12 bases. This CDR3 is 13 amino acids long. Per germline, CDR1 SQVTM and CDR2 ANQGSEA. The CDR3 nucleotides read TGCAGCGGGGGGACTAGCGGGTTCAATGATCAGTTCTTC. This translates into CSGGTSGFNDQFF.

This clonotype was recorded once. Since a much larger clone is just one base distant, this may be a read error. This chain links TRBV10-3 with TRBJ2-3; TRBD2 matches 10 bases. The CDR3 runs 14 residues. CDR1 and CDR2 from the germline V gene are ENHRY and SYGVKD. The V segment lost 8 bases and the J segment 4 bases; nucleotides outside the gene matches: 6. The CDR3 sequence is CAIVLAGAADTQYF. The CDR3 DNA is TGTGCCATCGTGCTAGCGGGAGCGGCAGATACGCAGTATTTT.

In DNA form, the CDR3 reads TGTGCCAGCAGTACTGGGACAGGGGCCTCCGGGGTGCATCCCCAGCATTTT. This translates into CASSTGTGASGVHPQHF. The rearrangement uses TRBV6-1 and TRBJ1-5, with 10 bases that match TRBD1. CDR1 and CDR2 from the germline V gene are MNHNS and SASEGT. There are 17 residues in the CDR3. The trim removed 5 bases at V and 10 bases at J, leaving 17 bases unmatched.

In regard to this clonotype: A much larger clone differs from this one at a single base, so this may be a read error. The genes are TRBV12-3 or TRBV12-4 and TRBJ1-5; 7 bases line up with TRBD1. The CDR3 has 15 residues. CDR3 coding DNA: TGTGTCAGCACCTCACGACAGGGCGGCAATCAGCCCCAGCATTTT. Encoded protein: CVSTSRQGGNQPQHF.

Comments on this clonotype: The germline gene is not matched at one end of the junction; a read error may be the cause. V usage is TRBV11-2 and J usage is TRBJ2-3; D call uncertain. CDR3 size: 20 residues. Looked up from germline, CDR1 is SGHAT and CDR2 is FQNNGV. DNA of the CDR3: TGTGCCGGCAGCCCACAAAGGGTCGCGGCCCAACGCCCCAACACAGATACGCAGTATTTT. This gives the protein CAGSPQRVAAQRPNTDTQYF.

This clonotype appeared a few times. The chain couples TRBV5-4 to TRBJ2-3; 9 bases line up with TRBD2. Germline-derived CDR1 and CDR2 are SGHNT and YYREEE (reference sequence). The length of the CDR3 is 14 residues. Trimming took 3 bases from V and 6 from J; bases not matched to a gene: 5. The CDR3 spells CASSSGGTSDTQYF. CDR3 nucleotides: TGTGCCAGCAGCTCGGGTGGGACTAGCGATACGCAGTATTTT.

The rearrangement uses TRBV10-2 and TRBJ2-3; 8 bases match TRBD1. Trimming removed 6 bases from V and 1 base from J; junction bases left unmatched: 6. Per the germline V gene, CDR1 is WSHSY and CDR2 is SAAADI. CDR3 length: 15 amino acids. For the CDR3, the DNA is TGCGCCAGCAGCGCTGGGACAGGCGGCACAGATACGCAGTATTTT. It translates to CASSAGTGGTDTQYF.

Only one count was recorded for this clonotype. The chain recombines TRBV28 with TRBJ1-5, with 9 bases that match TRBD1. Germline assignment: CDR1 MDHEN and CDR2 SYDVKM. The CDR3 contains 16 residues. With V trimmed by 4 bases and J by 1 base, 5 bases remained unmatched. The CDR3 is CASSSPTGGSNQPQHF. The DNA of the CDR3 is TGTGCCAGCAGTTCCCCCACAGGGGGCAGCAATCAGCCCCAGCATTTT.

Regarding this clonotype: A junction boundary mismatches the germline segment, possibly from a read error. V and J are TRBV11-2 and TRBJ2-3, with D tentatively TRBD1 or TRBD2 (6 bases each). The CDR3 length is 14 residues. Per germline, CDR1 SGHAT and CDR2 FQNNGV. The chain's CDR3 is CTGSTAGPQGTRYF. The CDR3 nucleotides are TGTACCGGCAGCACCGCGGGGCCACAGGGTACGCGGTATTTT. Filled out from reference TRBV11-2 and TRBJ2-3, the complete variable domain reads EAGVAQSPRYKIIEKRQSVAFWCNPISGHATLYWYQQILGQGPKLLIQFQNNGVVDDSQLPKDRFSAERLKGVDSTLKIQPAKLEDSAVYLCTGSTAGPQGTRYFGPGTRLTVL.

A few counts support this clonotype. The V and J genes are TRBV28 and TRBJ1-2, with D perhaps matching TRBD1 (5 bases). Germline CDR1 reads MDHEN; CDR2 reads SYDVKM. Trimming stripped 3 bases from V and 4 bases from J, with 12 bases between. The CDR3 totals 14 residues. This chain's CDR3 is CASSLMGLPYGYTF. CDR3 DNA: TGTGCCAGCAGTTTGATGGGACTGCCCTATGGCTACACCTTC.

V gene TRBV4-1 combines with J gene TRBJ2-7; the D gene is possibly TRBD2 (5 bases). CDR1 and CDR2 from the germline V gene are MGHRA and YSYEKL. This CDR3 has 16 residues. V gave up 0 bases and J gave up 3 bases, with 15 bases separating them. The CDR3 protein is CASSQDFSWAGYEQYF. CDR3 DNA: TGCGCCAGCAGCCAAGATTTCTCATGGGCGGGCTACGAGCAGTACTTC.

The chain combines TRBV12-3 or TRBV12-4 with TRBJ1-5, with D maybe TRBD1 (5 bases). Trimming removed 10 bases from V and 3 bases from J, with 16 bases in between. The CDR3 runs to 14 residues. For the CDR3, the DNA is TGTGCCAACAGCCGGCAGGGCTTCAATCAGCCCCAGCATTTT. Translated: CANSRQGFNQPQHF.

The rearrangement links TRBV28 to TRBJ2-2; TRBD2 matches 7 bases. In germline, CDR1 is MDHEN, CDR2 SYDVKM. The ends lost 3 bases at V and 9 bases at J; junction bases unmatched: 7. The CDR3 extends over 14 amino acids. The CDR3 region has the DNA TGTGCCAGCAGTTTTGGCGGGAGAACCCGGGAGCTGTTTTTT. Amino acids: CASSFGGRTRELFF. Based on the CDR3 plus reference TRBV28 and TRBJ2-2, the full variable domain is DVKVTQSSRYLVKRTGEKVFLECVQDMDHENMFWYRQDPGLGLRLIYFSYDVKMKEKGDIPEGYSVSREKKERFSLILESASTNQTSMYLCASSFGGRTRELFFGEGSRLTVL.

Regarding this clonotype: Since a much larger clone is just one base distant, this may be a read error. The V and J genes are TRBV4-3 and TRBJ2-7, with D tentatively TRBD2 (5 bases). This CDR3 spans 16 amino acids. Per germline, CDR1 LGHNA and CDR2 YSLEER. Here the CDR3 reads CASIQGSLGTIYEQYF. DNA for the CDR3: TGCGCCAGCATCCAAGGGTCACTAGGAACTATCTACGAGCAGTACTTC.

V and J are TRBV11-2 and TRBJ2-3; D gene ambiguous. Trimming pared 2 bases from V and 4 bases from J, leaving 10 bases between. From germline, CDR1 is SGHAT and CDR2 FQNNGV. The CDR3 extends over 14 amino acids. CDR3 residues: CASSLFRYADTQYF. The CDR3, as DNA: TGTGCCAGCAGCTTATTCCGGTATGCAGATACGCAGTATTTT.

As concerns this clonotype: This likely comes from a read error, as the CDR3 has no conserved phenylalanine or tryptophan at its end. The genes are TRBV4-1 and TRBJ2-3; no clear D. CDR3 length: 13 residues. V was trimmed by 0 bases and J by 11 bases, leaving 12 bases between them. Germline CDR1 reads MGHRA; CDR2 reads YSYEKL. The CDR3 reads CASSQERTLGQYL. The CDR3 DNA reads TGCGCCAGCAGCCAAGAACGGACCCTGGGGCAGTATCTT.

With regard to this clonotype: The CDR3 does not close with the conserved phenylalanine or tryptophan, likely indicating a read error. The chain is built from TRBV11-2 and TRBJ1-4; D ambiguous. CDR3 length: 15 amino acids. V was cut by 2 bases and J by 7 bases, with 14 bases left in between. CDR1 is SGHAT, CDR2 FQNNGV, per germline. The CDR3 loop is CASSLNRGLGEKLFL. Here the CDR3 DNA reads TGTGCCAGCAGCTTAAATCGGGGTCTAGGTGAAAAACTGTTTTTA.